Below are 29 T cell receptor beta chains sequenced from a single sample in a study of vaccination effects on CD4 cells after COVID-19. The method was immunoSEQ multiplex PCR; TCRdb's version includes in-frame clones alone and lacks a portion of them. Of approximately 82,000 clones listed, approximately 74% are singletons. Within the ViraFEST assay, antigen-specific CD4+ T cells underwent expansion with viral peptide pools prior to sequencing. Following culture for about ten days, CD4+ T cells were isolated. No cognate antigen is known for these TCRs. The sequences come from CD4+ T cells from PBMCs cultured with HCoV-229E spike peptides, collected before COVID-19 vaccination. The receptors derive from a human donor who received a COVID-19 vaccine.

The chain is built from TRBV6-2 or TRBV6-3 and TRBJ1-1; D remains ambiguous. CDR3 size: 14 residues. Per the germline V gene, CDR1 is MNHEY and CDR2 is SVGEGT. The V and J ends lost 2 bases and 2 bases respectively, with 9 bases between them. The CDR3 nucleotides are TGTGCCAGCAGTTACCTACACCCCAACACTGAAGCTTTCTTT. This gives the protein CASSYLHPNTEAFF.

The chain recombines TRBV19 with TRBJ2-6, with D maybe TRBD2 (6 bases). Trimming pared 0 bases from V and 2 bases from J, leaving 11 bases between. The CDR3 is 17 amino acids. Germline loops: CDR1 LNHDA, CDR2 SQIVND (reference sequence). The CDR3 protein is CASSIDLWGAGANVLTF. CDR3 sequence (DNA): TGTGCCAGTAGTATAGATCTATGGGGGGCTGGGGCCAACGTCCTGACTTTC.

The J gene is TRBJ1-2, the V gene TRBV6-5; D unresolved. Germline CDR1 and CDR2: MNHEY and SVGAGI. The V gene lost 0 bases and the J gene lost 2 bases, with 10 bases spanning the gap. The CDR3 loop spans 15 amino acids. The CDR3 reads CASSYSTNINYGYTF. The CDR3 DNA follows: TGTGCCAGCAGTTACTCGACTAACATCAACTATGGCTACACCTTC.

V usage is TRBV7-6 and J usage is TRBJ2-3; 8 bases map to TRBD2. CDR1 and CDR2 from the germline V gene are SGHVS and FNYEAQ. The CDR3 consists of 17 residues. With 0 bases clipped from V and 1 base from J, the junction kept 6 bases outside the gene matches. CDR3 bases: TGTGCCAGCAGCTTAGCCCCACCAGCGGGGGGCACAGATACGCAGTATTTT. Its translation: CASSLAPPAGGTDTQYF.

The CDR3 is CASSGRTGFHEQYV. DNA of the CDR3: TGTGCCAGCAGTGGCCGGACAGGGTTCCACGAGCAGTACGTC. The chain uses TRBV2 and TRBJ2-7; 8 positions agree with TRBD1. V lost 4 bases to trimming and J lost 5 bases; unmatched junction nucleotides: 7. The CDR3 has 14 amino acids. The germline V gene has CDR1 SNHLY and CDR2 FYNNEI.

J is TRBJ2-2 and V is TRBV11-3; maybe TRBD2 (6 bases). Germline V gene sequence: CDR1 SGHNT, CDR2 YENEEA. The CDR3 is 15 amino acids. V lost 4 bases and J 2 bases, leaving 11 bases between the germline ends. DNA of the CDR3: TGTGCCAGCAGCTCCGGGGGAACCAACACCGGGGAGCTGTTTTTT. Its translation: CASSSGGTNTGELFF.

The genes are TRBV20-1 and TRBJ2-5, with D possibly TRBD2 on 5 matching bases. The V and J ends lost 3 bases and 2 bases respectively, with 7 bases between them. CDR1 is DFQATT, CDR2 SNEGSKA, per germline (reference sequence). This CDR3 contains 12 residues. The CDR3 region is CSASRGQETQYF. The CDR3 DNA is TGCAGTGCTAGTCGAGGGCAAGAGACCCAGTACTTC.

The rearrangement links TRBV3-1 (or the pseudogene TRBV3-2) to TRBJ2-1; D unclear. Germline CDR1 is LGHDT and CDR2 is YNNKEL (reference sequence). The CDR3 has 15 residues. V gave up 0 bases and J gave up 4 bases, with 10 bases separating them. CDR3 nucleotides: TGTGCCAGCAGCCAAGAGATAGTCACTTACAATGAGCAGTTCTTC. Amino acids: CASSQEIVTYNEQFF.

This clone was counted only a few times. CDR3 sequence: CASSQGTEADTQYF. The CDR3 DNA follows: TGTGCCAGCAGCCAAGGGACGGAGGCAGATACGCAGTATTTT. The genes are TRBV4-2 and TRBJ2-3, with D tentatively TRBD2 (5 bases). Germline CDR1 and CDR2: LGHNA and YNFKEQ. Trimming removed 1 base at V and 4 bases at J, with 9 bases between. This CDR3 has 14 amino acids.

V is TRBV29-1 and J is TRBJ1-5; D perhaps matches TRBD1 (6 bases). Germline lookup yields CDR1 SQVTM and CDR2 ANQGSEA. Trimming cost V 4 bases and J 0 bases, with 10 bases left between them. The CDR3 consists of 14 residues. CDR3 nucleotide sequence: TGCAGCGTTGGGACAGCTAATAGCAATCAGCCCCAGCATTTT. It is translated as CSVGTANSNQPQHF.

The rearrangement links TRBV7-3 to TRBJ2-1, with 8 positions matching TRBD2. The CDR3 sequence is 12 residues long. Germline trimming cut 6 bases from V and 12 bases from J; bases unmatched to any gene: 7. CDR1 and CDR2 (germline): SGHTA, FQGTGA. Here the CDR3 reads CASRGSGSWQFF. CDR3 nucleotides: TGTGCCAGCAGGGGAAGCGGGAGTTGGCAGTTCTTC.

The chain joins TRBV3-1 (or the pseudogene TRBV3-2) to TRBJ2-3; 9 bases match TRBD2. This CDR3 is built from 18 residues. Germline V CDR1 and CDR2: LGHDT, YNNKEL (reference sequence). J lost 5 bases, V lost 2 bases, and 14 bases had no gene match. The CDR3: CASSQNRGGAITLDTQYF. Written as DNA, the CDR3 is TGTGCCAGCAGCCAAAACCGCGGGGGGGCAATTACGTTAGATACGCAGTATTTT.

This clone was counted once. The chain employs TRBV19 and TRBJ2-2, with TRBD2 matching over 7 bases. CDR3 length equals 15 residues. The V gene end was trimmed by 9 bases and the J gene end by 2 bases; junction bases not matched to a gene: 9. Germline V gene data show CDR1 as LNHDA and CDR2 as SQIVND (reference sequence). CDR3 in amino acids: CASAVGGVNTGELFF. The CDR3 DNA reads TGTGCCAGCGCCGTGGGGGGGGTTAACACCGGGGAGCTGTTTTTT.

This chain uses TRBV20-1 with TRBJ1-2; 8 nucleotides agree with TRBD1. The V segment lost 3 bases and the J segment 3 bases; nucleotides outside the gene matches: 3. Germline-derived CDR1 and CDR2 are DFQATT and SNEGSKA (reference sequence). CDR3 length: 13 amino acids. The CDR3 is CSASPDRDYGYTF. The CDR3 DNA reads TGCAGTGCTAGTCCGGACAGGGACTATGGCTACACCTTC.

The chain couples TRBV7-3 to TRBJ2-1; 8 nucleotides match TRBD2. This CDR3 contains 16 residues. Germline CDR1 and CDR2: SGHTA and FQGTGA. The ends lost 8 bases at V and 4 bases at J; junction bases unmatched: 13. CDR3 protein: CASGLWVAGSYNEQFF. The CDR3 DNA sequence: TGTGCCAGCGGTCTATGGGTAGCGGGGTCTTACAATGAGCAGTTCTTC.

The chain combines TRBV5-1 with TRBJ1-2; D is ambiguous. Germline-derived CDR1 and CDR2 are SGHRS and YFSETQ. V lost 1 base and J lost 6, with 10 bases in between. CDR3 length: 13 amino acids. The CDR3 spells CASSLYGYDGYTF. CDR3 DNA sequence: TGCGCCAGCAGCTTGTATGGTTATGATGGCTACACCTTC.

V usage is TRBV5-1 and J usage is TRBJ2-5; either TRBD1 or TRBD2 may supply D (5 bases each). The germline V gene encodes CDR1 SGHRS and CDR2 YFSETQ. Trimming removed 2 bases at V and 5 bases at J, with 16 bases between. This CDR3 has 15 amino acids. The CDR3, as DNA: TGCGCCAGCAGCTTCCGGGACCCCTCCGGTGAGACCCAGTACTTC. It yields the protein CASSFRDPSGETQYF.

V gene TRBV4-1 combines with J gene TRBJ1-5; D gene unclear. CDR1 is MGHRA, CDR2 YSYEKL, per germline. V was clipped by 0 bases and J by 0 bases, with 9 bases between them. The CDR3 spans 16 residues. This CDR3 is CASSQDAGDSNQPQHF. The CDR3 region has the DNA TGCGCCAGCAGCCAAGACGCGGGTGATAGCAATCAGCCCCAGCATTTT.

The chain couples TRBV6-5 to TRBJ2-2; D remains ambiguous. In germline, CDR1 is MNHEY, CDR2 SVGAGI. The CDR3 covers 13 residues. V lost 6 bases to trimming and J lost 4 bases, with 9 bases between them. CDR3 coding DNA: TGTGCCAGCAGGTCAGAACCCACCGGGGAGCTGTTTTTT. As protein: CASRSEPTGELFF.

Here the CDR3 DNA reads TGCGCCAGCAGCTTTCAGGAAGGGGCCCCGGGGGCCGGGGAGCTGTTTTTT. Protein: CASSFQEGAPGAGELFF. The chain couples TRBV5-1 to TRBJ2-2; the D gene is possibly TRBD2 (6 bases). The CDR3 consists of 17 residues. The V end lost 2 bases, the J end lost 6 bases, and 20 bases lay between the germline ends. Per germline, CDR1 SGHRS and CDR2 YFSETQ.

This clone appeared a few times. The chain joins TRBV28 to TRBJ1-2; no clear D. Germline-derived CDR1 and CDR2 are MDHEN and SYDVKM. Trimming took 5 bases from V and 2 from J, leaving 6 bases between them. This CDR3 comprises 12 residues. The CDR3 DNA sequence: TGTGCCAGCAGTACACCGAACTATGGCTACACCTTC. Residues: CASSTPNYGYTF.

The genes are TRBV7-9 and TRBJ2-3; 8 bases are shared with TRBD2. This CDR3 contains 15 residues. CDR1 is SEHNR and CDR2 is FQNEAQ in the germline V gene (reference sequence). V was pared by 5 bases and J by 4 bases, with 8 bases of the junction left unmatched. In DNA form, the CDR3 reads TGTGCCAGCAGCATCCCTGCGGGGGGTGCAGATACGCAGTATTTT. Its translation is CASSIPAGGADTQYF.

V and J are TRBV11-2 and TRBJ2-6, with D possibly matching TRBD1 (6 bases). The germline V gene has CDR1 SGHAT and CDR2 FQNNGV. This CDR3 is built from 16 residues. The V and J ends lost 6 bases and 0 bases respectively, with 12 bases between them. CDR3 coding DNA: TGTGCCAGCAGTAGACAGGTCTACTCTGGGGCCAACGTCCTGACTTTC. Protein sequence: CASSRQVYSGANVLTF.

The chain combines TRBV6-5 with TRBJ2-5; the D gene is possibly TRBD2 (6 bases). Trimming stripped 1 base from V and 3 bases from J, with 12 bases between. This CDR3 has 15 residues. Germline assignment: CDR1 MNHEY and CDR2 SVGAGI. CDR3 in amino acids: CASSYLSGRKETQYF. As DNA, the CDR3 is TGTGCCAGCAGTTACTTATCAGGGAGGAAAGAGACCCAGTACTTC.

The chain combines TRBV3-1 (or the pseudogene TRBV3-2) with TRBJ1-5; D uncertain. Trimming removed 3 bases from V and 0 bases from J, with 9 bases in between. Germline-derived CDR1 and CDR2 are LGHDT and YNNKEL (reference sequence). The CDR3 is 15 amino acids. DNA for the CDR3: TGTGCCAGCAGCCAGGGCAGACATAGCAATCAGCCCCAGCATTTT. As protein: CASSQGRHSNQPQHF.

The CDR3 loop reads CATSRGRGRQETQYF. CDR3 nucleotide sequence: TGTGCCACCAGCAGAGGGCGGGGTAGGCAAGAGACCCAGTACTTC. The chain couples TRBV15 to TRBJ2-5, with D possibly matching TRBD2 (6 bases). CDR1 is LNHNV, CDR2 YYDKDF, per germline (reference sequence). V was clipped by 1 base and J by 2 bases, with 11 bases between them. The CDR3 is made up of 15 amino acids.

CDR3 amino acids: CASSPPAEETQYF. CDR3 nucleotides: TGTGCCAGCTCACCACCAGCAGAAGAGACCCAGTACTTC. This chain connects TRBV18 to TRBJ2-5; D unresolved. Germline V CDR1 and CDR2: KGHSH, LQKENI. The V end was cut by 0 bases, the J end by 3 bases, with 5 bases between. CDR3 length: 13 residues.

This chain links TRBV2 with TRBJ2-5, with a tentative D call TRBD1 (6 bases). There are 13 residues in the CDR3. The germline V gene encodes CDR1 SNHLY and CDR2 FYNNEI. Trimming removed 4 bases at V and 4 bases at J, with 10 bases between. The DNA of the CDR3 is TGTGCCAGCAGTGGGGGGCGGGTAGAGACCCAGTACTTC. This codes for CASSGGRVETQYF.

This clone came up a few times. The rearrangement links TRBV11-2 to TRBJ2-7; 9 bases align to TRBD1. CDR1 and CDR2 (germline): SGHAT, FQNNGV. The trim removed 3 bases at V and 7 bases at J, leaving 7 bases unmatched. The CDR3 length is 14 residues. CDR3 region: CASSFRQGVGEQYV. The DNA of the CDR3 is TGTGCCAGCAGCTTCAGACAGGGGGTGGGGGAGCAGTACGTC.